This TCR beta chain is from a study of cytomegalovirus exposure and HLA in healthy donors. The study, taken as a whole, reports: CMV serostatus was the sole immune exposure data available.

Use of 60 Vbeta and 13 Jbeta primers characterized the PCR. Measured with immunoSEQ multiplex PCR; TCRdb has only the in-frame clones, and not every one. This sample yields approximately 79,000 clones, of which around 79% are seen a single time; 4.5% to 7% belongs to the top ten. A word on this clone: The antigen is unknown.

The CDR3 runs to 14 residues. Losses at the gene ends were 4 bases for V and 2 bases for J; bases not matched to a gene: 4. Germline assignment: CDR1 SEHNR and CDR2 FQNEAQ (reference sequence). The V gene is TRBV7-9, the J gene TRBJ2-7; 8 nucleotides agree with TRBD1. The receptor comes from a male donor in good health and CMV-seropositive. Material: PBMCs. The CDR3 coding sequence is TGTGCCAGCAGCTCGACAGGGGTACCCTACGAGCAGTACTTC. It yields the protein CASSSTGVPYEQYF.